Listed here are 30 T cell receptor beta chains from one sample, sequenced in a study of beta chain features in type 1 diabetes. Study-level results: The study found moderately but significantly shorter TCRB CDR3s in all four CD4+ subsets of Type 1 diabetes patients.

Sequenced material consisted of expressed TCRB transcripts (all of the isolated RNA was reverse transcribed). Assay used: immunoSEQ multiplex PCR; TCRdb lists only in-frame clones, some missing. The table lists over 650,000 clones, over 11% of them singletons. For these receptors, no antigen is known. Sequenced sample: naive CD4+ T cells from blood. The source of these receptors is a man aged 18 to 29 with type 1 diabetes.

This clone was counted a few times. The DNA for the CDR3 is TGTGCCAGCAGTTCCCATTGGGAGCAGTACTTC. Its translation: CASSSHWEQYF. This rearrangement joins TRBV28 to TRBJ2-7; no clear D. The CDR3 is made up of 11 amino acids. The V end lost 4 bases, the J end lost 7 bases, and 8 bases lay between the germline ends. Germline-derived CDR1 and CDR2 are MDHEN and SYDVKM.

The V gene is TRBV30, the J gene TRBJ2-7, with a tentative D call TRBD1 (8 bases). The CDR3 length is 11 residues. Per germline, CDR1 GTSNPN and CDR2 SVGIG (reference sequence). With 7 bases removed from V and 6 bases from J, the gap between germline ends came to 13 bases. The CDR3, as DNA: TGTGCCTCGGACAGGGAGGGCGAGCAGTACTTC. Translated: CASDREGEQYF. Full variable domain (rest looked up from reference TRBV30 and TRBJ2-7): SQTIHQWPATLVQPVGSPLSLECTVEGTSNPNLYWYRQAAGRGLQLLFYSVGIGQISSEVPQNLSASRPQDRQFILSSKKLLLSDSGFYLCASDREGEQYFGPGTRLTVT.

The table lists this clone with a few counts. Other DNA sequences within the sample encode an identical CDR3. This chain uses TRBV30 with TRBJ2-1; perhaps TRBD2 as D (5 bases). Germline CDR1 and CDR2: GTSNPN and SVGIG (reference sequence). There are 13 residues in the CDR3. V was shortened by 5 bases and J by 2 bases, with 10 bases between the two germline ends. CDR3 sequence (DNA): TGTGCCTGGTCAGGCGGGCCCTACAATGAGCAGTTCTTC. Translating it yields CAWSGGPYNEQFF.

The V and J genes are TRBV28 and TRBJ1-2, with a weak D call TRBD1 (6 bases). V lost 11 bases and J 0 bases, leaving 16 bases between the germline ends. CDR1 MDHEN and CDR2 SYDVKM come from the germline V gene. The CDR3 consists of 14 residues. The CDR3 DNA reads TGTGCCGCAGCGGGGGCAGCACCTAACTATGGCTACACCTTC. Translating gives CAAAGAAPNYGYTF.

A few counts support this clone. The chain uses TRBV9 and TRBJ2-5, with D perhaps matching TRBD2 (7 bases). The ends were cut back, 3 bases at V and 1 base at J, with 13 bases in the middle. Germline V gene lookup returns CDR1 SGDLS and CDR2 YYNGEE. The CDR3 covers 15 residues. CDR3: CASSGRGATQETQYF. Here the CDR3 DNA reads TGTGCCAGCAGCGGCCGGGGGGCCACCCAAGAGACCCAGTACTTC.

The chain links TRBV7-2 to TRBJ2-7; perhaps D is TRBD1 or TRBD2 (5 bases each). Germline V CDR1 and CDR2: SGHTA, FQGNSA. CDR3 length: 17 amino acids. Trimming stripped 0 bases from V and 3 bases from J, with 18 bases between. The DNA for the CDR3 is TGTGCCAGCAGCTTAGCGCATCCCCGGAAGGGGAGCTACGAGCAGTACTTC. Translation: CASSLAHPRKGSYEQYF.

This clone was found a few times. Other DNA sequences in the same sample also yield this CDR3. The chain's CDR3 is CASSARGGGSNQPQHF. The CDR3 region has the DNA TGTGCCAGCAGCGCCCGGGGGGGAGGGAGCAATCAGCCCCAGCATTTT. V is TRBV7-2 and J is TRBJ1-5; a possible D gene is TRBD1 (5 bases). This CDR3 contains 16 residues. The germline CDR1 and CDR2 sequences are SGHTA and FQGNSA. Trimming cost V 5 bases and J 1 base, with 15 bases left between them.

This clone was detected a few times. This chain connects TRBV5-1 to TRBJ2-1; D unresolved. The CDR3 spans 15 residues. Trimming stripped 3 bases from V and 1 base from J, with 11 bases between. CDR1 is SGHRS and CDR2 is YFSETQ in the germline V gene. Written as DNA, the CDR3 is TGCGCCAGCAGCTCGGCTCAGAAGTCCTACAATGAGCAGTTCTTC. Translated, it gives CASSSAQKSYNEQFF.

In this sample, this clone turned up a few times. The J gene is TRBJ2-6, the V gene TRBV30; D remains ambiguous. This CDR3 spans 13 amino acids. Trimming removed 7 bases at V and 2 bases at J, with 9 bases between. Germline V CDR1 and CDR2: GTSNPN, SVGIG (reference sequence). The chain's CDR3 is CALGPAGANVLTF. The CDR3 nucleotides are TGTGCCTTGGGTCCTGCTGGGGCCAACGTCCTGACTTTC.

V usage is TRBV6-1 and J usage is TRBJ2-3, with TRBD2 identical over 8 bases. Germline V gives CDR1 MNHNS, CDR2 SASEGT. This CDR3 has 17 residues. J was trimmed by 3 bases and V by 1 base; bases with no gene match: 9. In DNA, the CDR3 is TGTGCCAGCAGTGAAGGAAGGGCGGGAGGCCAGACAGATACGCAGTATTTT. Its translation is CASSEGRAGGQTDTQYF.

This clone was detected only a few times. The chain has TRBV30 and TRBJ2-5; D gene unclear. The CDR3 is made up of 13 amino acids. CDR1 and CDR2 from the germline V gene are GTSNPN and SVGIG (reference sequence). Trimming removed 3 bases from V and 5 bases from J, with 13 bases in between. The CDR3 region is CAWSAVEKETQYF. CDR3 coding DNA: TGTGCCTGGAGCGCAGTGGAGAAGGAGACCCAGTACTTC. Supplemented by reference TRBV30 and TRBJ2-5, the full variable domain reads SQTIHQWPATLVQPVGSPLSLECTVEGTSNPNLYWYRQAAGRGLQLLFYSVGIGQISSEVPQNLSASRPQDRQFILSSKKLLLSDSGFYLCAWSAVEKETQYFGPGTRLLVL.

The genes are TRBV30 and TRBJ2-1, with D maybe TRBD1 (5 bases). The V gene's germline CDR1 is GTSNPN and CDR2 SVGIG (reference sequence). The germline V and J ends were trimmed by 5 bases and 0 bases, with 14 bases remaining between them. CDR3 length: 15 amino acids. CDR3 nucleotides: TGTGCCTGGCTGGGTGGTGACAGCTCCTACAATGAGCAGTTCTTC. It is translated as CAWLGGDSSYNEQFF.

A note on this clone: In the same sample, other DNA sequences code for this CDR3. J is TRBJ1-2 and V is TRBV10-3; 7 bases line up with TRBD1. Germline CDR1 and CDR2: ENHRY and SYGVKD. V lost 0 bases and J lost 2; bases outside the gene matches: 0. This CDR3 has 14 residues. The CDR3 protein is CAISESGQNYGYTF. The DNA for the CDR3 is TGTGCCATCAGTGAGTCGGGACAGAACTATGGCTACACCTTC.

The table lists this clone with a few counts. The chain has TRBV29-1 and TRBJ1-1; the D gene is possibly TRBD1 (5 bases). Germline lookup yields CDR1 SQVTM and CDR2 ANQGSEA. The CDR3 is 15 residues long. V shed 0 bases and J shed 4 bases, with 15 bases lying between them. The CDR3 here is CSVEDRKKGSTEAFF. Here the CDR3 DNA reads TGCAGCGTTGAAGATAGGAAGAAGGGGAGCACTGAAGCTTTCTTT. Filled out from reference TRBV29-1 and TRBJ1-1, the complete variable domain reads SAVISQKPSRDICQRGTSLTIQCQVDSQVTMMFWYRQQPGQSLTLIATANQGSEATYESGFVIDKFPISRPNLTFSTLTVSNMSPEDSSIYLCSVEDRKKGSTEAFFGQGTRLTVV.

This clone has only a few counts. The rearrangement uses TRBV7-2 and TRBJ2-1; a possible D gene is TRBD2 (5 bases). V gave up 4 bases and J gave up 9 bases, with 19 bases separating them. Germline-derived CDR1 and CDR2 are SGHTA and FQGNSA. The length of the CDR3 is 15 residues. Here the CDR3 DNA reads TGTGCCAGCAGCTCAACTAGTGAAAGCTTTGGTGAGCAGTTCTTC. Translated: CASSSTSESFGEQFF.

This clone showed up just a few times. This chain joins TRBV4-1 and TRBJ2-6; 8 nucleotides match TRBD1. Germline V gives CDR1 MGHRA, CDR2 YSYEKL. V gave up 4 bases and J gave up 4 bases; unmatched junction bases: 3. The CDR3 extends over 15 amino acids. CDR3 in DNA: TGCGCCAGCAGCCTGGACAGGGCCGGGGCCAACGTCCTGACTTTC. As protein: CASSLDRAGANVLTF.

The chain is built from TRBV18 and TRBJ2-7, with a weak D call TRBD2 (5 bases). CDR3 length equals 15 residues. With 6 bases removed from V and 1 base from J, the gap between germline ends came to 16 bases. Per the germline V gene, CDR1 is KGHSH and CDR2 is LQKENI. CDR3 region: CASSTGGPLSYEQYF. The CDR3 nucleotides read TGTGCCAGCTCCACGGGCGGGCCTCTTTCCTACGAGCAGTACTTC.

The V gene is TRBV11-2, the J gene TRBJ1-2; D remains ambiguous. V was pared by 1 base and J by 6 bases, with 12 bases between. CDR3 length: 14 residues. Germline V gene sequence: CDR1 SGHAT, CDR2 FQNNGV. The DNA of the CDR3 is TGTGCCAGCAGCTTAGCCGCCAGAACAGATGGCTACACCTTC. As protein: CASSLAARTDGYTF.

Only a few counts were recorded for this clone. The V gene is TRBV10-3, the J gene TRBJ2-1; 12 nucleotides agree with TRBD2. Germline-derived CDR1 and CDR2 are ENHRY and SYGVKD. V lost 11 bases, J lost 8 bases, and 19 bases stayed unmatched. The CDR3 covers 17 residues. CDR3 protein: CASTPRLAGASSDEQFF. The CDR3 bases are TGTGCCTCCACCCCCCGACTAGCGGGAGCTAGCTCGGATGAGCAGTTCTTC.

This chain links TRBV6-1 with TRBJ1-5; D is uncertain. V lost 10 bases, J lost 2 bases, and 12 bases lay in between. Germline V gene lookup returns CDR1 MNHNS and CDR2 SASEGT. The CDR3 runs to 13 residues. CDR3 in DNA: TGTGCCACGACGGGCTCGGGCAATCAGCCCCAGCATTTT. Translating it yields CATTGSGNQPQHF.

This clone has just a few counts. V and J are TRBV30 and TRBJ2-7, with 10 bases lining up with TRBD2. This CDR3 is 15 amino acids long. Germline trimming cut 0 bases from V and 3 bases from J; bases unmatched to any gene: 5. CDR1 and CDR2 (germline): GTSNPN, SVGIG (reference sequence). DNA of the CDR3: TGTGCCTGGAGTGTGGGACTAGCGATTGGCTACGAGCAGTACTTC. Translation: CAWSVGLAIGYEQYF. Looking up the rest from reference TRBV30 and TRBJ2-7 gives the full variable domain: SQTIHQWPATLVQPVGSPLSLECTVEGTSNPNLYWYRQAAGRGLQLLFYSVGIGQISSEVPQNLSASRPQDRQFILSSKKLLLSDSGFYLCAWSVGLAIGYEQYFGPGTRLTVT.

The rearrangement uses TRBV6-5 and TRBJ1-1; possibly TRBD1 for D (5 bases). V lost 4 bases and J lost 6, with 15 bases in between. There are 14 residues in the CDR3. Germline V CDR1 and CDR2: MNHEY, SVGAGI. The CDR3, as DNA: TGTGCCAGCAGTTCTCGGGACCCTTATCCTGAAGCTTTCTTT. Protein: CASSSRDPYPEAFF.

CDR3 sequence (DNA): TGTGCCAGCAGACAACAGGGGGTGGCGGAAAAACTGTTTTTT. The encoded protein is CASRQQGVAEKLFF. This chain connects TRBV7-2 to TRBJ1-4; 8 positions agree with TRBD1. The V segment lost 6 bases and the J segment 8 bases; nucleotides outside the gene matches: 8. Germline V gene sequence: CDR1 SGHTA, CDR2 FQGNSA. This CDR3 contains 14 residues.

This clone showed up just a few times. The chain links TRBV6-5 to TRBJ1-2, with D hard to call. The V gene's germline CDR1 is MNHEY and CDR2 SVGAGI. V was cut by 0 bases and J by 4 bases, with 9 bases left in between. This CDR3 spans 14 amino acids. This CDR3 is CASSYSTDSYGYTF. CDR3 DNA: TGTGCCAGCAGTTACTCGACGGACTCCTATGGCTACACCTTC.

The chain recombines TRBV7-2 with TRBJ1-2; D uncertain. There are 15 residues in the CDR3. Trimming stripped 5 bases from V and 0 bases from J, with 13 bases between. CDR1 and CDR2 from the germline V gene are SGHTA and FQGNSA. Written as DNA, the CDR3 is TGTGCCAGCAGCGCAATGTACAGCGCTAACTATGGCTACACCTTC. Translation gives CASSAMYSANYGYTF.

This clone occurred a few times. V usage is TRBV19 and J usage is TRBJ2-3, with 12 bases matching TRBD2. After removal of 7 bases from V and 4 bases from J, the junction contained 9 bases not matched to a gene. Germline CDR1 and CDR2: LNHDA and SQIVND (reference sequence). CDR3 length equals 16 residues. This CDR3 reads CASKGPSGREADTQYF. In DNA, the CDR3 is TGTGCCAGTAAGGGTCCTAGCGGGAGGGAAGCAGATACGCAGTATTTT.

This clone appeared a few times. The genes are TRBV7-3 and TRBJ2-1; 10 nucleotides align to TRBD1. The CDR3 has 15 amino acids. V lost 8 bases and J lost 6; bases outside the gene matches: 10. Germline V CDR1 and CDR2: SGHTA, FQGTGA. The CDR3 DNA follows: TGTGCCAGCGCAATGGGGGACAGGGGTTTCAATGAGCAGTTCTTC. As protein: CASAMGDRGFNEQFF.

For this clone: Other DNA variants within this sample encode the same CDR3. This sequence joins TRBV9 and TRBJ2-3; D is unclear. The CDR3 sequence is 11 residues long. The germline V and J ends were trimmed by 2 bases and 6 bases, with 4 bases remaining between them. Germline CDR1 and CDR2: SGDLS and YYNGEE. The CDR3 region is CASSVADTQYF. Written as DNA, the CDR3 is TGTGCCAGCAGCGTTGCCGATACGCAGTATTTT.

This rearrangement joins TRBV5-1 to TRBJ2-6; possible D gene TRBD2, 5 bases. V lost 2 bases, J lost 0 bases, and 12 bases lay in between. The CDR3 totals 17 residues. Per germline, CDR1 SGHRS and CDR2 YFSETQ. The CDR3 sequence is CASSLRSGLSGANVLTF. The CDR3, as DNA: TGCGCCAGCAGCTTAAGGAGCGGCCTCTCTGGGGCCAACGTCCTGACTTTC. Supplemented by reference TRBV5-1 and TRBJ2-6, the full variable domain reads KAGVTQTPRYLIKTRGQQVTLSCSPISGHRSVSWYQQTPGQGLQFLFEYFSETQRNKGNFPGRFSGRQFSNSRSEMNVSTLELGDSALYLCASSLRSGLSGANVLTFGAGSRLTVL.

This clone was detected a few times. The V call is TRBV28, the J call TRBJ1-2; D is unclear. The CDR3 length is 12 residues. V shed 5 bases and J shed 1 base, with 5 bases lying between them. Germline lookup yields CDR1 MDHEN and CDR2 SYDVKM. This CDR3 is CASSNNNYGYTF. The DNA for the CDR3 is TGTGCCAGCAGTAATAATAACTATGGCTACACCTTC.